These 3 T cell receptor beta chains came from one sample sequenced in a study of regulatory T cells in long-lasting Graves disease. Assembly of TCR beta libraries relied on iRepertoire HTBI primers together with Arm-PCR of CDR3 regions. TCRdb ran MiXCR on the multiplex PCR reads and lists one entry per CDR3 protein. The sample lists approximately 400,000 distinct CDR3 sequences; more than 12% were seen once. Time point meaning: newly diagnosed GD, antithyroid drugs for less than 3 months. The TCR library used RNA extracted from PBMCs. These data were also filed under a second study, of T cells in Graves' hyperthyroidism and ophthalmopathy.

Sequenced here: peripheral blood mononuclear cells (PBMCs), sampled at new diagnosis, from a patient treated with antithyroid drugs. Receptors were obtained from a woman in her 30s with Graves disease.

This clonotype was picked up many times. The CDR3 DNA follows: TGTGCCAGCGTGGACCCCCAAGAGACCCAGTACTTC. Its protein product is CASVDPQETQYF. The genes are TRBV28 and TRBJ2-5; no definite D call. Germline V lookup: CDR1 MDHEN, CDR2 SYDVKM. This CDR3 is built from 12 residues. Trimming removed 8 bases from V and 1 base from J, with 8 bases in between.

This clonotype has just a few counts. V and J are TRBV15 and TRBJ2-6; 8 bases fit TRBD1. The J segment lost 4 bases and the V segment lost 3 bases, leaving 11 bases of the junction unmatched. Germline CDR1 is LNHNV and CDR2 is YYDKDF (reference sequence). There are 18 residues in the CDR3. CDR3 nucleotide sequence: TGTGCCACCAGCAGTGGCGGGCAGGGGGCCCTCGGGGCCAACGTCCTGACTTTC. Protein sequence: CATSSGGQGALGANVLTF. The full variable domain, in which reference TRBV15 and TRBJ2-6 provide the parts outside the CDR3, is DAMVIQNPRYQVTQFGKPVTLSCSQTLNHNVMYWYQQKSSQAPKLLFHYYDKDFNNEADTPDNFQSRRPNTSFCFLDIRSPGLGDTAMYLCATSSGGQGALGANVLTFGAGSRLTVL.

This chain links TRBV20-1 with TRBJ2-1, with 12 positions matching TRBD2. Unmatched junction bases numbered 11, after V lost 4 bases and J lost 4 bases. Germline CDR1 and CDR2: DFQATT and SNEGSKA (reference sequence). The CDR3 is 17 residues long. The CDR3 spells CSANGLAGTLTYNEQFF. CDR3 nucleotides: TGCAGTGCTAACGGACTAGCGGGAACACTAACTTACAATGAGCAGTTCTTC.